A single sample is the source of the 15 T cell receptor beta chains below, sequenced in a study of T cell clonality in common variable immunodeficiency. Here immunoSEQ multiplex PCR was the method, and the copy in TCRdb shows in-frame clones only, minus some. Listed for the sample are about 52,000 clones, none seen a single time. The specimen was peripheral blood mononuclear cells. The receptors stem from a person aged 18 to 69 in good health.

The table lists this clone with many counts. The read terminates 3 residues ahead of where the CDR3 ends, so the germline J gene completes it. This sequence joins TRBV20-1 and TRBJ2-5; D perhaps matches TRBD1 (6 bases). Trimming stripped 3 bases from V and 3 bases from J, with 11 bases between. This CDR3 is 13 amino acids long. Germline CDR1 and CDR2: DFQATT and SNEGSKA (reference sequence). The sequenced part of the CDR3 DNA is TGCAGTGCTAGCCCCTCAGGGGAAGAGACC. Amino acids: CSASPSGEET. From start to end, the CDR3 is CSASPSGEETQYF.

About this clone: This may be a read error: a much more frequent sequence differs by one nucleotide. The read finishes 3 residues shy of the CDR3 end, and the germline J gene is used to complete it. The chain recombines TRBV7-2 with TRBJ2-5; TRBD2 matches 8 bases. The germline gives CDR1 SGHTA, CDR2 FQGNSA. The CDR3 sequence is 15 residues long. The CDR3 sequence is CASSLGRGAGDTQYF. The CDR3 bases that were read are TGTGCCAGCAGCTTAGGGCGGGGGGCCGGAGATACC.

The sample holds many counts of this clone. Read data end 3 residues before the CDR3 end; the end is taken from the germline J gene. This rearrangement joins TRBV7-3 to TRBJ1-2; 10 bases are a match to TRBD1. Unmatched junction bases numbered 3, after V lost 5 bases and J lost 6 bases. CDR1 and CDR2 (germline): SGHTA, FQGTGA. There are 13 residues in the CDR3. The CDR3 region is CASSTGTGDGYTF. CDR3 DNA (partial): TGTGCCAGCAGCACCGGGACAGGGGATGGC.

This clone was seen a few times. The read ends 3 residues shy of where the CDR3 ends; the end is completed using the germline J gene. V gene TRBV19 combines with J gene TRBJ1-2; a possible D gene is TRBD1 (6 bases). The length of the CDR3 is 16 residues. Per the germline V gene, CDR1 is LNHDA and CDR2 is SQIVND (reference sequence). V was cut by 3 bases and J by 4 bases, with 18 bases left in between. The sequenced part of the CDR3 DNA is TGTGCCAGTAGTATCCCCCCGAGACAGGTGGGCTATGGC. Its translation: CASSIPPRQVGYG. The whole CDR3 reads CASSIPPRQVGYGYTF.

This clone was seen at least ten times. The observed sequence ends 3 residues before the CDR3 terminus, with the missing tail filled in from the germline J gene. The chain combines TRBV5-1 with TRBJ1-4; 8 bases match TRBD1. CDR3 length: 15 amino acids. Germline lookup yields CDR1 SGHRS and CDR2 YFSETQ. Here the CDR3 reads CASSPTTGVNSPLFF. The part of the CDR3 DNA that was read is TGCGCCAGCAGCCCGACGACAGGGGTTAATTCACCA.

This chain's CDR3 is CASSEGTGGEKLFF. CDR3 DNA (partial): TGTGCCAGCAGTGAAGGGACAGGAGGAGAAAAG. This chain joins TRBV2 and TRBJ2-2; 7 bases map to TRBD1. The read ends 3 residues before the CDR3 terminus; that terminus is restored from the germline J gene. The CDR3 sequence is 14 residues long. Germline lookup yields CDR1 SNHLY and CDR2 FYNNEI.

This clone was counted at least ten times. The read ends 3 residues early relative to the CDR3; the germline J gene fills the gap. The J gene is TRBJ2-4, the V gene TRBV7-9; D not certain. The germline V and J ends were trimmed by 0 bases and 0 bases, with 6 bases remaining between them. Per germline, CDR1 SEHNR and CDR2 FQNEAQ (reference sequence). This CDR3 is built from 15 residues. The CDR3 sequence: CASSLAGLAKNIQYF. CDR3 DNA (partial): TGTGCCAGCAGCTTAGCAGGCCTAGCCAAAAACATT.

This clone was recorded at least ten times. The read ends 3 residues before the CDR3 terminus; that terminus is restored from the germline J gene. The chain is built from TRBV5-1 and TRBJ2-5; no firm D call. V gave up 0 bases and J gave up 5 bases, with 14 bases separating them. Germline V lookup: CDR1 SGHRS, CDR2 YFSETQ. CDR3 length: 15 residues. The sequenced part of the CDR3 DNA is TGCGCCAGCAGCTTGGCCGCTATCGTAATGGAGACC. The encoded protein is CASSLAAIVMET. The whole CDR3 region reads CASSLAAIVMETQYF.

This clone was detected ten times or more. The observed sequence ends 3 residues before the CDR3 terminus, with the missing tail filled in from the germline J gene. The chain combines TRBV14 with TRBJ2-3, with D hard to call. V was clipped by 4 bases and J by 5 bases, with 13 bases between them. Per the germline V gene, CDR1 is SGHDN and CDR2 is FVKESK. The CDR3 contains 14 residues. The CDR3 bases that were read are TGTGCCAGCAGCCCCCAGGTAGTCGAAGATACG. Translation: CASSPQVVEDT. Given in full, the CDR3 is CASSPQVVEDTQYF.

As to this clone: The read comes to an end 3 residues before the CDR3 does, leaving the germline J gene to fill in the end. The rearrangement uses TRBV7-9 and TRBJ1-2, with D maybe TRBD1 (6 bases). This CDR3 is built from 13 residues. Looked up from germline, CDR1 is SEHNR and CDR2 is FQNEAQ (reference sequence). The CDR3 is CAILGGGAQDYTF. The CDR3 bases that were read are TGTGCCATCCTCGGCGGGGGGGCTCAAGAC. The full variable domain, in which reference TRBV7-9 and TRBJ1-2 provide the parts outside the CDR3, is DTGVSQNPRHKITKRGQNVTFRCDPISEHNRLYWYRQTLGQGPEFLTYFQNEAQLEKSRLLSDRFSAERPKGSFSTLEIQRTEQGDSAMYLCAILGGGAQDYTFGSGTRLTVV.

This clone came up a few times. The read ends 3 residues shy of where the CDR3 ends; the end is completed using the germline J gene. This chain connects TRBV11-1 to TRBJ2-1; 10 nucleotides match TRBD1. CDR3 size: 14 residues. Germline trimming cut 6 bases from V and 6 bases from J; bases unmatched to any gene: 5. Germline V gene lookup returns CDR1 SGHAT and CDR2 FQDESV (reference sequence). Incomplete CDR3 DNA: TGTGCCAGCAGACCGGGACAGGGGATCAATGAG. Translated: CASRPGQGINE. The complete CDR3 protein is CASRPGQGINEQFF.

This clone showed up just a few times. The read falls 3 residues short of the CDR3 end, and the missing part is taken from the germline J gene. V and J are TRBV10-3 and TRBJ2-5, with a weak D call TRBD2 (6 bases). CDR3 length: 13 residues. Trimming cost V 4 bases and J 1 base, with 7 bases left between them. Per germline, CDR1 ENHRY and CDR2 SYGVKD. CDR3 DNA, as far as it was read: TGTGCCATCAGTGTCGGGGGCCAAGAGACC. Translating gives CAISVGGQET. The full CDR3 protein reads CAISVGGQETQYF.

This clone was seen repeatedly, ten times or more. The CDR3 is cut off 3 residues early in the read; its end comes from the germline J gene. This sequence joins TRBV19 and TRBJ1-2; 8 nucleotides line up with TRBD1. This CDR3 has 14 residues. V shed 4 bases and J 4 bases; nucleotides not matched to a gene: 5. The germline V gene encodes CDR1 LNHDA and CDR2 SQIVND (reference sequence). The CDR3 bases that were read are TGTGCCAGTAGTAGGACAGGGAGAAGCTATGGC. As protein: CASSRTGRSYG. The full CDR3 is CASSRTGRSYGYTF.

This clone was observed at least ten times. With the read ending 3 residues before the CDR3 end, the germline J gene is used to fill in that end. The chain employs TRBV7-2 and TRBJ1-1; D possibly corresponds to TRBD1 (5 bases). Germline CDR1 and CDR2: SGHTA and FQGNSA. The ends were cut back, 5 bases at V and 4 bases at J, with 14 bases in the middle. The CDR3 loop spans 14 amino acids. The CDR3 bases that were read are TGTGCCAGCAGCGGAGACACCAGGGTCACTGAA. This sequence encodes CASSGDTRVTE. The complete CDR3 reads CASSGDTRVTEAFF.

This clone was observed many times. The CDR3 end lies 3 residues beyond the end of the read and is filled in from the germline J gene. This chain connects TRBV20-1 to TRBJ1-5; tentative D call: TRBD1 (6 bases). Trimming cost V 6 bases and J 0 bases, with 18 bases left between them. CDR1 and CDR2 from the germline V gene are DFQATT and SNEGSKA (reference sequence). The CDR3 covers 16 residues. The CDR3 bases that were read are TGCAGTGCCGAGGACAGTAAACCTTATAGCAATCAGCCC. The encoded protein is CSAEDSKPYSNQP. The whole CDR3 protein reads CSAEDSKPYSNQPQHF.